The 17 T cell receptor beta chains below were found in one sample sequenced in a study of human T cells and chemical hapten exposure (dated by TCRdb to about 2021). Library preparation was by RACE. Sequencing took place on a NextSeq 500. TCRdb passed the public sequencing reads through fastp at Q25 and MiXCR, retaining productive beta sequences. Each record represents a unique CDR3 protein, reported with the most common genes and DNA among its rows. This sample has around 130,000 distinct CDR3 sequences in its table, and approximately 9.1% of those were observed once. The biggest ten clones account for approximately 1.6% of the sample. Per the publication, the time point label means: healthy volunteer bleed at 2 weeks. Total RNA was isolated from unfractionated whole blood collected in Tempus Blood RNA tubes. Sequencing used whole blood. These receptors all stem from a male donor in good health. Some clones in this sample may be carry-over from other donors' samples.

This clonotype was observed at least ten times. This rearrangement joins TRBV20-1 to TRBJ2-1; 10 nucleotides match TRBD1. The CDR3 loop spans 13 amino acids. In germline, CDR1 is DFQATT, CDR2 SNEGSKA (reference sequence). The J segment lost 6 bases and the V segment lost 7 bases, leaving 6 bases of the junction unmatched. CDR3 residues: CSVGTGDRNEQFF. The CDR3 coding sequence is TGCAGTGTAGGGACAGGGGATCGCAATGAGCAGTTCTTC.

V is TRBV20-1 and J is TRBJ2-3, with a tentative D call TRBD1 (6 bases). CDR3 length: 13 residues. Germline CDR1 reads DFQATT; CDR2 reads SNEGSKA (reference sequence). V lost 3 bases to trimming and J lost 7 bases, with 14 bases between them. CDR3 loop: CSASNRVPYTQYF. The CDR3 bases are TGCAGTGCTAGTAACAGGGTCCCGTATACGCAGTATTTT.

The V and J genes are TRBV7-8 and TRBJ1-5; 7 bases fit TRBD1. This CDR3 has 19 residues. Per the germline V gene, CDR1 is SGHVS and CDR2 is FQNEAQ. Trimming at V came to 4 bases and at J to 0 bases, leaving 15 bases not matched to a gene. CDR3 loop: CASSSLPSGTVNSNQPQHF. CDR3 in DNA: TGTGCCAGCAGCTCCCTCCCCTCTGGGACAGTAAATAGCAATCAGCCCCAGCATTTT.

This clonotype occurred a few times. This CDR3 reads CASSLAGGGPETQYF. CDR3 in DNA: TGTGCCAGCAGCTTGGCAGGAGGGGGCCCAGAGACCCAGTACTTC. This chain connects TRBV5-5 to TRBJ2-5, with D possibly being TRBD1 (7 bases). In germline, CDR1 is SGHKS, CDR2 YYEKEE (reference sequence). Trimming took off 0 bases at V and 4 bases at J, with 13 bases between the two ends. The CDR3 consists of 15 residues.

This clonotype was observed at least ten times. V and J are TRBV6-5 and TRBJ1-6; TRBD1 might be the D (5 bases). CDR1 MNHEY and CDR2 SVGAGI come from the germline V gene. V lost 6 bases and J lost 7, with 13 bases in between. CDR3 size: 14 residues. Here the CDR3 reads CASRTASENSPLHF. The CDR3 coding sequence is TGTGCCAGCAGGACAGCGTCTGAAAATTCACCCCTCCACTTT.

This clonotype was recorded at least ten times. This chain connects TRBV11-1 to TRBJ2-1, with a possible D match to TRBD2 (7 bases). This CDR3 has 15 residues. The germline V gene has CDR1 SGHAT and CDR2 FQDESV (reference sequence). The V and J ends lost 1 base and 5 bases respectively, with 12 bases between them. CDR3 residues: CASSLGGGADNEQFF. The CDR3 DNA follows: TGTGCCAGCAGCTTAGGTGGGGGGGCCGACAATGAGCAGTTCTTC.

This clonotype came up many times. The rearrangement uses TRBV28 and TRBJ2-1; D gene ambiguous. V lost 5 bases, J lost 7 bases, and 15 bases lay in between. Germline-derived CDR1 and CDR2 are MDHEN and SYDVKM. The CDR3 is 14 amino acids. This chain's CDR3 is CASSTVGLGNEQFF. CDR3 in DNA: TGTGCCAGCAGTACCGTGGGGTTAGGGAATGAGCAGTTCTTC. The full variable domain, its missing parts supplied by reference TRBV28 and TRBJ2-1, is DVKVTQSSRYLVKRTGEKVFLECVQDMDHENMFWYRQDPGLGLRLIYFSYDVKMKEKGDIPEGYSVSREKKERFSLILESASTNQTSMYLCASSTVGLGNEQFFGPGTRLTVL.

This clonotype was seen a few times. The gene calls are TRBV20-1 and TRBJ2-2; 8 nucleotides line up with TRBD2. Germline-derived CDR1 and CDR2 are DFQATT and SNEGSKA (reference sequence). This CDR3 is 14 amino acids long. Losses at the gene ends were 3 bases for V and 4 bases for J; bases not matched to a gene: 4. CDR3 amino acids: CSASTGGPTGELFF. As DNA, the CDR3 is TGCAGTGCTAGCACGGGAGGGCCCACCGGGGAGCTGTTTTTT.

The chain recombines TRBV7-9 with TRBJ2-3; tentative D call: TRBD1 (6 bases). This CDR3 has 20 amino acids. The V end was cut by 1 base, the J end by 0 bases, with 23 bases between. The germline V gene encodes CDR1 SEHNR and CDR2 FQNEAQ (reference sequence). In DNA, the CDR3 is TGTGCCAGCAGCTTAGGATGGGACCTGCTCCGGGACACCAGCACAGATACGCAGTATTTT. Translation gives CASSLGWDLLRDTSTDTQYF. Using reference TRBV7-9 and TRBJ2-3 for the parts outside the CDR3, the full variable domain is DTGVSQNPRHKITKRGQNVTFRCDPISEHNRLYWYRQTLGQGPEFLTYFQNEAQLEKSRLLSDRFSAERPKGSFSTLEIQRTEQGDSAMYLCASSLGWDLLRDTSTDTQYFGPGTRLTVL.

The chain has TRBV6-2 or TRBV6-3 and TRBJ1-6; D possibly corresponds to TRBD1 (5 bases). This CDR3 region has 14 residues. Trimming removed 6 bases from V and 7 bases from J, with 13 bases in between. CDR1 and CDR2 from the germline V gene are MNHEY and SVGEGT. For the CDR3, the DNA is TGTGCCAGCAGCCGGGACGTCGTCAATTCACCCCTCCACTTT. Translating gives CASSRDVVNSPLHF.

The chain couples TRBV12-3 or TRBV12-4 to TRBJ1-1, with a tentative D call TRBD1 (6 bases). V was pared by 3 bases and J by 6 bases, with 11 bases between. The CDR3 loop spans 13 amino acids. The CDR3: CASSFGGASEAFF. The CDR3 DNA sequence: TGTGCCAGCAGTTTCGGGGGGGCGTCTGAAGCTTTCTTT.

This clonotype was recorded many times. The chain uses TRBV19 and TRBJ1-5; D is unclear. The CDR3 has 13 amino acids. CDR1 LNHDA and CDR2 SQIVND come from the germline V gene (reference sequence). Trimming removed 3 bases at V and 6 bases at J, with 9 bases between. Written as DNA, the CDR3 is TGTGCCAGTAGTATGGTGTGGGGTCAGCCCCAGCATTTT. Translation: CASSMVWGQPQHF.

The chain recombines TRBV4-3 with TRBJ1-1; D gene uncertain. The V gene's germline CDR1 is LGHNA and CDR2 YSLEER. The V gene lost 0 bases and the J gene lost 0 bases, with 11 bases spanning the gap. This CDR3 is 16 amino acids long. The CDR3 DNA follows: TGCGCCAGCAGCCAAGATGGCAGGCTGATGAACACTGAAGCTTTCTTT. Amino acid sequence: CASSQDGRLMNTEAFF.

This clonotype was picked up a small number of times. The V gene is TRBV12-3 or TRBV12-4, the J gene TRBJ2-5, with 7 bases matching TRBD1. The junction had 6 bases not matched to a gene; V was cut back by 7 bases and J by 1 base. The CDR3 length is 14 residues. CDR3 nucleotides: TGTGCCAGCACCGCTGGGGACAGCCAAGAGACCCAGTACTTC. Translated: CASTAGDSQETQYF.

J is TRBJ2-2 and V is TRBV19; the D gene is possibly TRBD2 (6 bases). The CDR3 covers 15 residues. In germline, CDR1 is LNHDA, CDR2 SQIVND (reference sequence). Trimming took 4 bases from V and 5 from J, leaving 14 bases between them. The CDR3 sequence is CASSTSLSGTGELFF. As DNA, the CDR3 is TGTGCCAGTAGTACCTCACTCAGCGGGACCGGGGAGCTGTTTTTT.

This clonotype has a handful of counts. CDR3 DNA sequence: TGTGCCAGCAGCTTAGCGGCGCCAGTCAATCAGCCCCAGCATTTT. The encoded protein is CASSLAAPVNQPQHF. V is TRBV7-2 and J is TRBJ1-5; the D is unclear. V lost 0 bases and J lost 3, with 9 bases in between. Germline assignment: CDR1 SGHTA and CDR2 FQGNSA. The CDR3 sequence is 15 residues long.

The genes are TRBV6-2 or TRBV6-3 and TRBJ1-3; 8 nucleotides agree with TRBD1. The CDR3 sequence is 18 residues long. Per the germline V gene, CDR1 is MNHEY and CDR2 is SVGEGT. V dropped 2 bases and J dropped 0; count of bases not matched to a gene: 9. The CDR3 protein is CASSYPRTGRYSGNTIYF. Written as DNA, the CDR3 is TGTGCCAGCAGTTACCCGCGGACAGGGCGATACTCTGGAAACACCATATATTTT.